The subject of this entry is one T cell receptor beta chain. No antigen is known for it. The CDR3 length is 14 residues. Germline CDR1 is SGHRS and CDR2 is YFSETQ. The germline V and J ends were trimmed by 7 bases and 5 bases, with 15 bases remaining between them. This entry is derived from a study of T cells after yellow fever vaccination. General study points: Contamination by abundant bulk-population clonotypes could be present in FACS-sorted repertoires. Of the clonotypes, a small share occurred in both CD4 and CD8 compartments. Post-booster repertoires again held most primary-vaccination clones (about 96% CD4, roughly 88% CD8).

TCRdb independently ran MiXCR on the 5' RACE reads; one entry per CDR3 protein. The data contain about 300,000 distinct CDR3 sequences, 6.8% of them singletons. Sample: PBMCs, taken around 45 days after the first yellow fever vaccination. The J gene is TRBJ2-2, the V gene TRBV5-1; weak D call: TRBD1 (6 bases). This receptor was obtained from a man between 18 and 35 years old who received the YFV17D yellow fever vaccine. The CDR3 reads CASRTGIGTGELFF. For the CDR3, the DNA is TGCGCCAGCCGTACAGGGATTGGGACCGGGGAGCTGTTTTTT.